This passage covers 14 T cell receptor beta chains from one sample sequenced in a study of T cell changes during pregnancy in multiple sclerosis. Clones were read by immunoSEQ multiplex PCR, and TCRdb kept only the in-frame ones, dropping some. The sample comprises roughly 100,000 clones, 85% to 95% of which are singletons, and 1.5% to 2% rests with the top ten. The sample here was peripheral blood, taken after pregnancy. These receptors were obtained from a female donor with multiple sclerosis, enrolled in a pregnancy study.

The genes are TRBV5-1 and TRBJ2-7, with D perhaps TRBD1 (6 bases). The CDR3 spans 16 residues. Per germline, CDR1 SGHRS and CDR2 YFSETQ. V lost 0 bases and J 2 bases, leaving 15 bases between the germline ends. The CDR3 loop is CASSLVFEDSTYEQYF. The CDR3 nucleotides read TGCGCCAGCAGCTTGGTATTCGAGGACAGTACCTACGAGCAGTACTTC. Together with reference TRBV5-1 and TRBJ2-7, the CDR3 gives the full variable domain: KAGVTQTPRYLIKTRGQQVTLSCSPISGHRSVSWYQQTPGQGLQFLFEYFSETQRNKGNFPGRFSGRQFSNSRSEMNVSTLELGDSALYLCASSLVFEDSTYEQYFGPGTRLTVT.

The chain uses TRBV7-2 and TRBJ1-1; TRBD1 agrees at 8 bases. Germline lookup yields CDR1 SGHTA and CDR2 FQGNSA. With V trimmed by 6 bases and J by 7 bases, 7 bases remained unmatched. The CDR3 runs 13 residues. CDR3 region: CASSGQGGVEAFF. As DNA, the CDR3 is TGTGCCAGCAGTGGACAGGGCGGGGTTGAAGCTTTCTTT.

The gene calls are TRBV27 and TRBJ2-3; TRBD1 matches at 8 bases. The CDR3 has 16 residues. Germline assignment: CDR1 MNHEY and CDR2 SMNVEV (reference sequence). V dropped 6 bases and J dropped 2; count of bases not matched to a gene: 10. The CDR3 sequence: CASSRPGTGLTDTQYF. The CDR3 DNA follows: TGTGCCAGCAGCCGCCCAGGGACAGGACTCACAGATACGCAGTATTTT.

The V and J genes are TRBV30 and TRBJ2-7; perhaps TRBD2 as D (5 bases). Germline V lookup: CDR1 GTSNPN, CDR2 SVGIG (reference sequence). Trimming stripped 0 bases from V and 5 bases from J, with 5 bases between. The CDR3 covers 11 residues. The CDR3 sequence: CAWSVGNEQYF. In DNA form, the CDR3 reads TGTGCCTGGAGTGTCGGGAACGAGCAGTACTTC.

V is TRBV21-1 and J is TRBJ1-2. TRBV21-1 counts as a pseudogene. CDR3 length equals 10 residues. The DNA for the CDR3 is TGTGCCGCGTTTGGGGGGGGCTACACCTTC. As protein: CAAFGGGYTF.

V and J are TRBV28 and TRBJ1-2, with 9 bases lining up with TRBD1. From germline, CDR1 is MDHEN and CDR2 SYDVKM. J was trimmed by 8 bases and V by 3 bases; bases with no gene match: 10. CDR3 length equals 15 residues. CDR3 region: CASSLGTQGAGGYTF. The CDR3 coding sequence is TGTGCCAGCAGTTTGGGAACACAGGGGGCCGGGGGCTACACCTTC.

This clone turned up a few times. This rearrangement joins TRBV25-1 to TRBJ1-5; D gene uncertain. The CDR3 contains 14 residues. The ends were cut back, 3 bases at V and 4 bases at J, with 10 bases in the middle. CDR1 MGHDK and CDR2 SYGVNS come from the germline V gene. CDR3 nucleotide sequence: TGTGCCAGCAGTGATGAGGGCCCTAATCAGCCCCAGCATTTT. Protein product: CASSDEGPNQPQHF.

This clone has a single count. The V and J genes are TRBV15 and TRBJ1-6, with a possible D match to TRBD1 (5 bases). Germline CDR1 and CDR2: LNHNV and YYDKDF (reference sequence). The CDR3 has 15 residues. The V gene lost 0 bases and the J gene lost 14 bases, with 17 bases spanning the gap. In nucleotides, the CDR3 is TGTGCCACCAGCAGAGATGGGGCCAGGGTTGGGTCCCTCCACTTT. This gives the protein CATSRDGARVGSLHF.

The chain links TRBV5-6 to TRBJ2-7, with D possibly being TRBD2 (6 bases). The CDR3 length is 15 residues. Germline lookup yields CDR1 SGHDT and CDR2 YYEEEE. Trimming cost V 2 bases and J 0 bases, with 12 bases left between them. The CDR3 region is CASSFTSSFSYEQYF. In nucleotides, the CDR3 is TGTGCCAGCAGCTTTACTAGCAGCTTCTCCTACGAGCAGTACTTC. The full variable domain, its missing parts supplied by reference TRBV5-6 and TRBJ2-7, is DAGVTQSPTHLIKTRGQQVTLRCSPKSGHDTVSWYQQALGQGPQFIFQYYEEEERQRGNFPDRFSGHQFPNYSSELNVNALLLGDSALYLCASSFTSSFSYEQYFGPGTRLTVT.

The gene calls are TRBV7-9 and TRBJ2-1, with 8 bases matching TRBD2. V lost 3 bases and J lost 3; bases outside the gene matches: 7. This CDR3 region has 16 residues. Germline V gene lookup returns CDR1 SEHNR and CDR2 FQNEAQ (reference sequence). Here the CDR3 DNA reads TGTGCCAGCAGCTTTTCTAGCGGGCTCGACTACAATGAGCAGTTCTTC. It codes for CASSFSSGLDYNEQFF.

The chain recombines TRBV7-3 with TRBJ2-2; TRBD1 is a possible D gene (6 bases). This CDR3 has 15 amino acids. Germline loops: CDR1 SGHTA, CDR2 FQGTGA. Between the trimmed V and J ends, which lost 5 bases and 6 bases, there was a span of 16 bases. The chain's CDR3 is CASSQVAGAPGELFF. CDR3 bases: TGTGCCAGCAGCCAAGTGGCAGGGGCCCCCGGGGAGCTGTTTTTT.

The CDR3 DNA is TGTGCCAGCAGTTACCTCAAGGACAGGGGGTTAGGTGGCTACACCTTC. This encodes CASSYLKDRGLGGYTF. This sequence joins TRBV6-5 and TRBJ1-2; 10 bases match TRBD1. CDR3 length equals 16 residues. The V gene end was trimmed by 2 bases and the J gene end by 7 bases; junction bases not matched to a gene: 10. CDR1 is MNHEY and CDR2 is SVGAGI in the germline V gene.

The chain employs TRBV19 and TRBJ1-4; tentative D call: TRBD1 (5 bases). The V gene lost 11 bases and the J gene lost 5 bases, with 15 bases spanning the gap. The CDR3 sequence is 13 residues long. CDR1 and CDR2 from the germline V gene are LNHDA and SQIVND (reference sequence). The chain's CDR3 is CAGSGGPNEKLFF. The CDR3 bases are TGTGCCGGGTCGGGGGGACCGAATGAAAAACTGTTTTTT.

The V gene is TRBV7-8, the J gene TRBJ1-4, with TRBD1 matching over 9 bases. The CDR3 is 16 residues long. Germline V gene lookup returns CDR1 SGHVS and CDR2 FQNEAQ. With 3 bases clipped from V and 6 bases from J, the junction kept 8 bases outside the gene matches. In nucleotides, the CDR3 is TGTGCCAGCAGCTTCAAATACAGGGGGCAGGATGAAAAACTGTTTTTT. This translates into CASSFKYRGQDEKLFF.